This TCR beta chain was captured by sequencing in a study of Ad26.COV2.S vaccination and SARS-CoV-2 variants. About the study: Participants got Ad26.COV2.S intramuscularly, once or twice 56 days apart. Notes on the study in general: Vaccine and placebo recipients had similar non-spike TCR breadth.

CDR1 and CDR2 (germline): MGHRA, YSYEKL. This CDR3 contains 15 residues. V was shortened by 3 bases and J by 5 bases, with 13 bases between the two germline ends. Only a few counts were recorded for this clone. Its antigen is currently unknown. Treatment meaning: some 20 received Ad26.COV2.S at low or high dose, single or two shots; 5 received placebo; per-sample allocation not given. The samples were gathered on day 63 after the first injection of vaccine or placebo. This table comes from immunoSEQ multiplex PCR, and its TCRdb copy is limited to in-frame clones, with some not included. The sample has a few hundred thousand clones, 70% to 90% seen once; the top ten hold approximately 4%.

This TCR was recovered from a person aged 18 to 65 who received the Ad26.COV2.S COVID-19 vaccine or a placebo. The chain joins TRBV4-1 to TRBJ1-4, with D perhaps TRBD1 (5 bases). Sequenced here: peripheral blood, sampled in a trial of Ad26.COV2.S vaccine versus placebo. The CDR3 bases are TGCGCCAGCAGCCACCGGGACTTCCCGAATGAAAAACTGTTTTTT. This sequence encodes CASSHRDFPNEKLFF.